This T cell receptor beta chain was retrieved from a study of beta chain features in type 1 diabetes. Study findings and constraints: Type 1 diabetes patients had moderately but significantly shorter TCRB CDR3s in all four CD4+ subsets. TCRB repertoires of naive, central memory and Treg cells appeared more similar among patients than among healthy donors.

Germline CDR1 and CDR2: LNHNV and YYDKDF (reference sequence). Trimming shortened V by 1 base and J by 7 bases, and 14 bases separated the two germline ends. CDR3 length equals 15 residues. This clone was picked up a small number of times. Its matching antigen is unknown. TCRB transcripts that were expressed got sequenced, as all of the isolated RNA had been reverse transcribed. About 3.4 million reads per sample on average were obtained from naive, central memory and regulatory T cell samples. Libraries were prepared by immunoSEQ multiplex PCR; TCRdb keeps only in-frame clonotypes and omits some of them. The table lists around 400,000 clones, around 16% of them singletons.

The clonotype originates from a woman between 18 and 30 years old in good health. The chain is built from TRBV15 and TRBJ2-1; the D gene is possibly TRBD2 (6 bases). The material sequenced was naive CD4+ T cells from blood. CDR3 in amino acids: CATSRGGGNRNEQFF. The CDR3 region has the DNA TGTGCCACCAGCAGAGGGGGCGGGAACCGGAATGAGCAGTTCTTC.